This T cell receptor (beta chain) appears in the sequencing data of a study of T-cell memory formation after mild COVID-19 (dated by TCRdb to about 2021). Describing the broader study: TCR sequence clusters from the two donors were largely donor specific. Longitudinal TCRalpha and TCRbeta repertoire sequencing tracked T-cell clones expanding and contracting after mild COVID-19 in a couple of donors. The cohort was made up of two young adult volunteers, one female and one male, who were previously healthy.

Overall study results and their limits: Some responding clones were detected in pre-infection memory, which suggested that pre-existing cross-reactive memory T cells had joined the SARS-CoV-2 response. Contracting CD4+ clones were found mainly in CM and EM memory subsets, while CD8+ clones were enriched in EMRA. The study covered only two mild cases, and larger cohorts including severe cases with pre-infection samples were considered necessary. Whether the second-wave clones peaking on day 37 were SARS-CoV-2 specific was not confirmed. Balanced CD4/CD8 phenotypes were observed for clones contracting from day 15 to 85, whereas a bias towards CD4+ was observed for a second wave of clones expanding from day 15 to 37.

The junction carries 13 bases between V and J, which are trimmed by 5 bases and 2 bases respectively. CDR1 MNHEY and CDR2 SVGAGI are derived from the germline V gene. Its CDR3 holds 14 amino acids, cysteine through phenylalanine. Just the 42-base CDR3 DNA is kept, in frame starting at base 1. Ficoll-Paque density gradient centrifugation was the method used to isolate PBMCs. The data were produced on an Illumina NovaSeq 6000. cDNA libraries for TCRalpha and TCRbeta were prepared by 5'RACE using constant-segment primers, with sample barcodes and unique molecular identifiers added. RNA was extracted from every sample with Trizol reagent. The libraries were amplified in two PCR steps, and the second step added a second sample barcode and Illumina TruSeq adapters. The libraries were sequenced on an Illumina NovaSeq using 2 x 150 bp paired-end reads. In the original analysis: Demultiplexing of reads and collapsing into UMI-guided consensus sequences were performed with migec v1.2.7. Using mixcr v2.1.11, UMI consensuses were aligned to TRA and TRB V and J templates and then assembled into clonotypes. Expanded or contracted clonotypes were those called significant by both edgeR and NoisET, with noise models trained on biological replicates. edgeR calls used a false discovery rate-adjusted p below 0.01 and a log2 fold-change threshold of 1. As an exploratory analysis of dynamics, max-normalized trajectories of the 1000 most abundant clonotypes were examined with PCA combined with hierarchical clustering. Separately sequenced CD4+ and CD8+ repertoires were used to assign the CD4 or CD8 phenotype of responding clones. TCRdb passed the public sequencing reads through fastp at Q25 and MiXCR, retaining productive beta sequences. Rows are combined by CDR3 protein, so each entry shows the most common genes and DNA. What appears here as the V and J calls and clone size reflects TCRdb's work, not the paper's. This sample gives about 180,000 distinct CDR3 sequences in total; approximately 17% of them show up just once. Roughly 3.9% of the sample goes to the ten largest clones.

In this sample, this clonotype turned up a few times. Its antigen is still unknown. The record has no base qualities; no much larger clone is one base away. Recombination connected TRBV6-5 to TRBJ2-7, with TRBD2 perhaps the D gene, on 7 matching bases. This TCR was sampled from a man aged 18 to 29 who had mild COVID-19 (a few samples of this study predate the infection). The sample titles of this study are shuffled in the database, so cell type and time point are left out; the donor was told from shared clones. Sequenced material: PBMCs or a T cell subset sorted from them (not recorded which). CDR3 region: CASSIGGGPYEQYF. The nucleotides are TGTGCCAGCAGTATTGGCGGGGGCCCCTACGAGCAGTACTTC.